This TCR beta chain was profiled in a study of cytomegalovirus exposure and HLA in healthy donors. Study in general: For the approximately 420 genotyped donors, 80% to 90% fell within the Caucasian-associated ancestry cluster.

Remarks on this clone: As yet, its antigen is unknown.

Germline V lookup: CDR1 SGHTA, CDR2 FQGTGA. The CDR3 totals 17 residues. With V trimmed by 5 bases and J by 4 bases, 10 bases remained unmatched. Broader study findings: In a later analysis, TCR beta V- and J-gene trimming showed a link to a missense DCLRE1C variant. HLA-A and HLA-B allele assignments for most subjects were reportedly predicted accurately using TCR beta sequences.

The PCR had 60 Vbeta and 13 Jbeta primers. Sequencing was performed with immunoSEQ multiplex PCR; in TCRdb, only in-frame clones are kept and a portion is missing. The top ten hold 2.9% of the sample, which has around 190,000 clones, 65% to 85% seen once. The sample taken for sequencing was PBMCs. The source of this sequence is a female donor in good health and CMV-seronegative. The genes are TRBV7-3 and TRBJ2-2, with 10 bases aligning to TRBD1. CDR3 amino acids: CASSRYTGTGVTGELFF. The CDR3 DNA sequence: TGTGCCAGCAGCAGATACACCGGGACAGGGGTCACCGGGGAGCTGTTTTTT.